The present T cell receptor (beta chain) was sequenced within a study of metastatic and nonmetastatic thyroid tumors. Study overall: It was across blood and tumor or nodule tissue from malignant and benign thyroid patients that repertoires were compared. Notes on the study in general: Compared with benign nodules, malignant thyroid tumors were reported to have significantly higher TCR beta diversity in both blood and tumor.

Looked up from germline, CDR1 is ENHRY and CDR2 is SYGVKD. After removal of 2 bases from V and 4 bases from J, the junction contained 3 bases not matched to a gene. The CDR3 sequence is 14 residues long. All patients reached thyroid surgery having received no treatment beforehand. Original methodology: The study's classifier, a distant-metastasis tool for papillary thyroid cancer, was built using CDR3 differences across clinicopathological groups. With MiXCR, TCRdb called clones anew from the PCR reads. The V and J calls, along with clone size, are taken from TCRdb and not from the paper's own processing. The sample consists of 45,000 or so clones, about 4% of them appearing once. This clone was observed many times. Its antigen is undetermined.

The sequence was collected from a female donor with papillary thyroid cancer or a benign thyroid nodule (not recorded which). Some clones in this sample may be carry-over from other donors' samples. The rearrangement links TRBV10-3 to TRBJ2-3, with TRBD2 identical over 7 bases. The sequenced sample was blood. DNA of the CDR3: TGTGCCATCAGTGAGGCGGCGGGGGCAGATACGCAGTATTTT. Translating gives CAISEAAGADTQYF.